These 30 T cell receptor beta chains came from one sample sequenced in a study of cytomegalovirus exposure and HLA in healthy donors. The study ran its PCR with 60 Vbeta and 13 Jbeta primers. Sequencing was performed with immunoSEQ multiplex PCR; in TCRdb, only in-frame clones are kept and a portion is missing. The sample contains under 150,000 clones, roughly three fifths of which appear only once. Sequences were obtained from PBMCs. The receptors were gathered from a woman in her thirties or forties in good health and CMV-seronegative.

This sequence joins TRBV27 and TRBJ2-2; D not certain. CDR1 and CDR2 (germline): MNHEY, SMNVEV (reference sequence). Trimming took off 5 bases at V and 0 bases at J, with 16 bases between the two ends. This CDR3 has 17 amino acids. CDR3 bases: TGTGCCAGCAGTCCCGAACCGGTATTCGCGAACACCGGGGAGCTGTTTTTT. Residues: CASSPEPVFANTGELFF.

V and J are TRBV7-9 and TRBJ1-5; 10 bases align to TRBD1. This CDR3 spans 19 amino acids. CDR1 and CDR2 from the germline V gene are SEHNR and FQNEAQ (reference sequence). J gave up 0 bases and V 1 base, and 9 bases lay outside the gene matches. The CDR3 is CASSLVPWTGGYSNQPQHF. CDR3 coding DNA: TGTGCCAGCAGCTTAGTCCCTTGGACAGGGGGATATAGCAATCAGCCCCAGCATTTT.

The V call is TRBV6-1, the J call TRBJ1-1, with TRBD1 matching over 7 bases. V gave up 7 bases and J gave up 0 bases; unmatched junction bases: 2. Looked up from germline, CDR1 is MNHNS and CDR2 is SASEGT. The CDR3 contains 13 residues. CDR3 protein: CASKTGVNTEAFF. As DNA, the CDR3 is TGTGCCAGCAAAACAGGGGTGAACACTGAAGCTTTCTTT.

The chain employs TRBV19 and TRBJ1-1; no definite D call. This CDR3 is built from 12 residues. Germline V gives CDR1 LNHDA, CDR2 SQIVND (reference sequence). Trimming took 3 bases from V and 5 from J, leaving 7 bases between them. The CDR3 here is CASSIGRTEAFF. The CDR3 DNA reads as TGTGCCAGTAGTATCGGCAGGACTGAAGCTTTCTTT.

The chain carries TRBV2 and TRBJ1-1; possibly TRBD1 for D (6 bases). The CDR3 is 13 amino acids. The V and J ends lost 4 bases and 4 bases respectively, with 10 bases between them. Per germline, CDR1 SNHLY and CDR2 FYNNEI. The CDR3, as DNA: TGTGCCAGCAGTGGAGGGGGGGGCACTGAAGCTTTCTTT. Protein: CASSGGGGTEAFF.

Only one count was recorded for this clone. The rearrangement joins TRBV28 to TRBJ1-5; D not certain. The germline CDR1 and CDR2 sequences are MDHEN and SYDVKM. The CDR3 is made up of 16 amino acids. V was clipped by 1 base and J by 4 bases, with 14 bases between them. The CDR3 here is CASSLSIGGLNQPQHF. CDR3 sequence (DNA): TGTGCCAGCAGTTTATCCATCGGAGGGTTGAATCAGCCCCAGCATTTT.

This chain joins TRBV27 and TRBJ2-7; D gene unclear. The germline V and J ends were trimmed by 3 bases and 4 bases, with 13 bases remaining between them. Germline assignment: CDR1 MNHEY and CDR2 SMNVEV (reference sequence). This CDR3 has 14 amino acids. CDR3 bases: TGTGCCAGCAGTTTCTTGAACAGAGTGTACGAGCAGTACTTC. Translated, it gives CASSFLNRVYEQYF.

In its sample, this clone was seen once. The chain carries TRBV4-3 and TRBJ1-5; D is unclear. CDR3 length: 15 amino acids. V lost 0 bases and J 1 base, leaving 7 bases between the germline ends. In germline, CDR1 is LGHNA, CDR2 YSLEER. The CDR3 is CASSQDSGSNQPQHF. The CDR3 DNA is TGCGCCAGCAGCCAAGATTCGGGGAGCAATCAGCCCCAGCATTTT.

V and J are TRBV7-2 and TRBJ2-5; 9 bases agree with TRBD1. Germline assignment: CDR1 SGHTA and CDR2 FQGNSA. The V segment lost 1 base and the J segment 5 bases; nucleotides outside the gene matches: 5. The CDR3 runs to 15 residues. The CDR3 nucleotides are TGTGCCAGCAGCTTAGGGGACAGGGCGTTCGAGACCCAGTACTTC. Amino acid sequence: CASSLGDRAFETQYF. Full variable domain (rest looked up from reference TRBV7-2 and TRBJ2-5): GAGVSQSPSNKVTEKGKDVELRCDPISGHTALYWYRQSLGQGLEFLIYFQGNSAPDKSGLPSDRFSAERTGGSVSTLTIQRTQQEDSAVYLCASSLGDRAFETQYFGPGTRLLVL.

This chain uses TRBV28 with TRBJ2-7, with a tentative D call TRBD2 (5 bases). Trimming cost V 3 bases and J 3 bases, with 12 bases left between them. This CDR3 contains 14 residues. The germline V gene encodes CDR1 MDHEN and CDR2 SYDVKM. In DNA, the CDR3 is TGTGCCAGCAGTTTTGAGGGATACTACTACGAGCAGTACTTC. Its protein product is CASSFEGYYYEQYF.

The chain links TRBV28 to TRBJ2-7; D not certain. The CDR3 extends over 14 amino acids. Germline lookup yields CDR1 MDHEN and CDR2 SYDVKM. V gave up 3 bases and J gave up 7 bases, with 16 bases separating them. The CDR3 DNA reads as TGTGCCAGCAGTTTGATTCAGACGGGTAAGGAGCAGTACTTC. Amino acid sequence: CASSLIQTGKEQYF.

Only a few counts were recorded for this clone. The chain uses TRBV11-2 and TRBJ1-2; TRBD1 agrees at 9 bases. Germline loops: CDR1 SGHAT, CDR2 FQNNGV. The CDR3 runs to 14 residues. J was trimmed by 3 bases and V by 1 base; bases with no gene match: 0. The CDR3 DNA follows: TGTGCCAGCAGCTTAGGGACAGGGGACTATGGCTACACCTTC. It specifies CASSLGTGDYGYTF.

This CDR3 is CAWSSRQTTNEKLFF. Written as DNA, the CDR3 is TGTGCCTGGAGTTCACGACAAACAACTAATGAAAAACTGTTTTTT. The chain employs TRBV30 and TRBJ1-4; D is undetermined. Germline V gene lookup returns CDR1 GTSNPN and CDR2 SVGIG (reference sequence). V was cut by 2 bases and J by 0 bases, with 10 bases left in between. This CDR3 spans 15 amino acids.

The CDR3 here is CASSQEFSRGTEAFF. The CDR3 coding sequence is TGCGCCAGCAGCCAAGAATTCAGCAGGGGGACAGAAGCTTTCTTT. The gene calls are TRBV4-3 and TRBJ1-1; 7 bases agree with TRBD1. The V segment lost 0 bases and the J segment 8 bases; nucleotides outside the gene matches: 9. The CDR3 has 15 residues. Germline values: CDR1 LGHNA, CDR2 YSLEER.

The chain combines TRBV7-8 with TRBJ1-6; the match to TRBD1 covers 10 bases. CDR3 length: 18 residues. The V segment lost 3 bases and the J segment 8 bases; nucleotides outside the gene matches: 13. Per germline, CDR1 SGHVS and CDR2 FQNEAQ. CDR3 residues: CASSFLSGTGDFYSPLHF. CDR3 in DNA: TGTGCCAGCAGCTTCCTCAGCGGGACAGGGGATTTTTATTCACCCCTCCACTTT.

This clone was recorded once. The chain links TRBV4-1 to TRBJ1-2, with a possible D match to TRBD1 (5 bases). There are 15 residues in the CDR3. The V end lost 0 bases, the J end lost 1 base, and 9 bases lay between the germline ends. Germline values: CDR1 MGHRA, CDR2 YSYEKL. CDR3 loop: CASSQDRQLNYGYTF. The CDR3 region has the DNA TGCGCCAGCAGCCAAGATCGACAGCTTAACTATGGCTACACCTTC.

This clone showed up just once. This chain connects TRBV7-6 to TRBJ2-3, with a tentative D call TRBD2 (6 bases). This CDR3 is built from 14 residues. The germline CDR1 and CDR2 sequences are SGHVS and FNYEAQ. The V end was cut by 1 base, the J end by 6 bases, with 11 bases between. The CDR3 reads CASSLGPGGDTQYF. Written as DNA, the CDR3 is TGTGCCAGCAGCTTAGGCCCTGGAGGGGATACGCAGTATTTT. The full variable domain, completed using reference TRBV7-6 and TRBJ2-3, is GAGVSQSPRYKVTKRGQDVALRCDPISGHVSLYWYRQALGQGPEFLTYFNYEAQQDKSGLPNDRFSAERPEGSISTLTIQRTEQRDSAMYRCASSLGPGGDTQYFGPGTRLTVL.

The V gene is TRBV7-2, the J gene TRBJ2-7; 9 bases line up with TRBD1. The germline V gene has CDR1 SGHTA and CDR2 FQGNSA. The CDR3 consists of 13 residues. Losses at the gene ends were 3 bases for V and 9 bases for J; bases not matched to a gene: 6. DNA for the CDR3: TGTGCCAGCAGCTTCCCGGGACAGGGAGTGCAGTACTTC. Its translation: CASSFPGQGVQYF.

The rearrangement links TRBV20-1 to TRBJ1-4; no clear D. Germline-derived CDR1 and CDR2 are DFQATT and SNEGSKA (reference sequence). The CDR3 is made up of 10 amino acids. Trimming removed 3 bases from V and 10 bases from J, with 6 bases in between. The CDR3 protein is CSASRGKLFF. The CDR3 DNA reads TGCAGTGCTAGCCGGGGAAAACTGTTTTTT.

The chain links TRBV4-2 to TRBJ1-5; D may be TRBD1 (5 bases). Looked up from germline, CDR1 is LGHNA and CDR2 is YNFKEQ. The CDR3 totals 12 residues. Trimming shortened V by 3 bases and J by 10 bases, and 10 bases separated the two germline ends. The CDR3 here is CASSQGQRPQHF. The CDR3 DNA reads as TGTGCCAGCAGCCAGGGGCAGCGTCCCCAGCATTTT.

The chain joins TRBV5-1 to TRBJ2-3, with 10 bases that match TRBD2. V gave up 2 bases and J gave up 3 bases; unmatched junction bases: 9. The germline V gene encodes CDR1 SGHRS and CDR2 YFSETQ. The CDR3 has 17 amino acids. In nucleotides, the CDR3 is TGCGCCAGCAGCTTTACAAGCGGGGGGGCCGGAACAGATACGCAGTATTTT. Amino acids: CASSFTSGGAGTDTQYF.

The J gene is TRBJ2-5, the V gene TRBV27; 9 positions match TRBD1. Per the germline V gene, CDR1 is MNHEY and CDR2 is SMNVEV (reference sequence). V shed 5 bases and J 5 bases; nucleotides not matched to a gene: 9. CDR3 length equals 15 residues. CDR3 sequence (DNA): TGTGCCAGCAGTCCCGGGACAGGGTTGGGGGAGACCCAGTACTTC. This gives the protein CASSPGTGLGETQYF.

The chain couples TRBV19 to TRBJ1-6, with a tentative D call TRBD1 (6 bases). V lost 5 bases and J lost 6, with 20 bases in between. The V gene's germline CDR1 is LNHDA and CDR2 SQIVND (reference sequence). The CDR3 has 17 residues. DNA of the CDR3: TGTGCCAGTAGTTCCTCGCGTGGGGGCGCGGGTAATTCACCCCTCCACTTT. It codes for CASSSSRGGAGNSPLHF.

Only a few counts were recorded for this clone. The V gene is TRBV27, the J gene TRBJ1-5; 8 bases are a match to TRBD1. After removal of 4 bases from V and 4 bases from J, the junction contained 6 bases not matched to a gene. There are 15 residues in the CDR3. CDR1 is MNHEY, CDR2 SMNVEV, per germline (reference sequence). The CDR3 loop reads CASSSGTGQNQPQHF. CDR3 DNA: TGTGCCAGCAGTTCCGGGACAGGCCAGAATCAGCCCCAGCATTTT.

The rearrangement uses TRBV5-1 and TRBJ1-3; perhaps TRBD1 as D (5 bases). V shed 4 bases and J shed 4 bases, with 15 bases lying between them. Per germline, CDR1 SGHRS and CDR2 YFSETQ. This CDR3 contains 15 residues. CDR3 nucleotide sequence: TGCGCCAGCAGCCCCCTCCCAGGGTCCGGAAACACCATATATTTT. It is translated as CASSPLPGSGNTIYF.

CDR3 loop: CASIRPALGGGYTF. The CDR3 nucleotides read TGTGCCAGCATTCGACCGGCCCTGGGGGGTGGCTACACCTTC. J is TRBJ1-2 and V is TRBV2, with D maybe TRBD1 (5 bases). V shed 7 bases and J shed 7 bases, with 19 bases lying between them. Germline V gene data show CDR1 as SNHLY and CDR2 as FYNNEI. The CDR3 loop spans 14 amino acids.

J is TRBJ1-4 and V is TRBV10-3, with 8 bases that match TRBD1. J lost 7 bases, V lost 3 bases, and 10 bases had no gene match. Germline V gene sequence: CDR1 ENHRY, CDR2 SYGVKD. The CDR3 sequence is 16 residues long. The DNA for the CDR3 is TGTGCCATCAGTGACAGTTTCAGGGGGCGGCCTGAAAAACTGTTTTTT. Translation gives CAISDSFRGRPEKLFF.

This clone was observed a handful of times. V is TRBV2 and J is TRBJ1-5; 8 positions agree with TRBD1. CDR1 SNHLY and CDR2 FYNNEI come from the germline V gene. This CDR3 has 14 residues. J lost 10 bases, V lost 5 bases, and 10 bases had no gene match. CDR3 DNA sequence: TGTGCCAGCAGTACCGGACAGGGACAATTTCCCCAGCATTTT. It translates to CASSTGQGQFPQHF.

The gene calls are TRBV4-2 and TRBJ2-3, with 13 bases that match TRBD2. With 1 base clipped from V and 7 bases from J, the junction kept 11 bases outside the gene matches. This CDR3 comprises 18 residues. In germline, CDR1 is LGHNA, CDR2 YNFKEQ. The CDR3 sequence: CASSQAGTSGDFRNTQYF. The CDR3 region has the DNA TGTGCCAGCAGCCAAGCCGGGACTAGCGGGGACTTTCGGAATACGCAGTATTTT.

This chain links TRBV4-2 with TRBJ2-2; D uncertain. The V gene lost 7 bases and the J gene lost 1 base, with 13 bases spanning the gap. Per the germline V gene, CDR1 is LGHNA and CDR2 is YNFKEQ. This CDR3 is built from 15 residues. CDR3 nucleotide sequence: TGTGCCAGCAAACCGGCGGATGAGAACACCGGGGAGCTGTTTTTT. Its protein product is CASKPADENTGELFF.